The entry that follows covers one T cell receptor beta chain sequence. Clones were sequenced by immunoSEQ multiplex PCR, and TCRdb holds only the in-frame ones, with some missing. The sample shows 50,000 to 80,000 clones, 88% of them seen only once. Participants' own reports of clinical history determined their cohort assignment. The trim removed 6 bases at V and 4 bases at J, leaving 0 bases unmatched. The CDR3 is made up of 15 amino acids. Germline V gene sequence: CDR1 ENHRY, CDR2 SYGVKD. The data originate from a study of blood T cell repertoires in COVID-19. As for the study in general: Samples representing acute and convalescent COVID-19 were sourced from the United States, Italy and Spain. From T cells, B-cell-depleted T cells, or PBMCs came the material, which was cDNA or gDNA.

The specimen was PBMCs or T cells enriched from blood (not recorded which). The V gene is TRBV10-3, the J gene TRBJ2-2; 15 bases line up with TRBD2. The sequence came from a woman aged 40-49 years who had recovered from COVID-19. The CDR3 region has the DNA TGTGCCATCAGGGGACTAGCGGGGGGCACCGGGGAGCTGTTTTTT. It codes for CAIRGLAGGTGELFF.